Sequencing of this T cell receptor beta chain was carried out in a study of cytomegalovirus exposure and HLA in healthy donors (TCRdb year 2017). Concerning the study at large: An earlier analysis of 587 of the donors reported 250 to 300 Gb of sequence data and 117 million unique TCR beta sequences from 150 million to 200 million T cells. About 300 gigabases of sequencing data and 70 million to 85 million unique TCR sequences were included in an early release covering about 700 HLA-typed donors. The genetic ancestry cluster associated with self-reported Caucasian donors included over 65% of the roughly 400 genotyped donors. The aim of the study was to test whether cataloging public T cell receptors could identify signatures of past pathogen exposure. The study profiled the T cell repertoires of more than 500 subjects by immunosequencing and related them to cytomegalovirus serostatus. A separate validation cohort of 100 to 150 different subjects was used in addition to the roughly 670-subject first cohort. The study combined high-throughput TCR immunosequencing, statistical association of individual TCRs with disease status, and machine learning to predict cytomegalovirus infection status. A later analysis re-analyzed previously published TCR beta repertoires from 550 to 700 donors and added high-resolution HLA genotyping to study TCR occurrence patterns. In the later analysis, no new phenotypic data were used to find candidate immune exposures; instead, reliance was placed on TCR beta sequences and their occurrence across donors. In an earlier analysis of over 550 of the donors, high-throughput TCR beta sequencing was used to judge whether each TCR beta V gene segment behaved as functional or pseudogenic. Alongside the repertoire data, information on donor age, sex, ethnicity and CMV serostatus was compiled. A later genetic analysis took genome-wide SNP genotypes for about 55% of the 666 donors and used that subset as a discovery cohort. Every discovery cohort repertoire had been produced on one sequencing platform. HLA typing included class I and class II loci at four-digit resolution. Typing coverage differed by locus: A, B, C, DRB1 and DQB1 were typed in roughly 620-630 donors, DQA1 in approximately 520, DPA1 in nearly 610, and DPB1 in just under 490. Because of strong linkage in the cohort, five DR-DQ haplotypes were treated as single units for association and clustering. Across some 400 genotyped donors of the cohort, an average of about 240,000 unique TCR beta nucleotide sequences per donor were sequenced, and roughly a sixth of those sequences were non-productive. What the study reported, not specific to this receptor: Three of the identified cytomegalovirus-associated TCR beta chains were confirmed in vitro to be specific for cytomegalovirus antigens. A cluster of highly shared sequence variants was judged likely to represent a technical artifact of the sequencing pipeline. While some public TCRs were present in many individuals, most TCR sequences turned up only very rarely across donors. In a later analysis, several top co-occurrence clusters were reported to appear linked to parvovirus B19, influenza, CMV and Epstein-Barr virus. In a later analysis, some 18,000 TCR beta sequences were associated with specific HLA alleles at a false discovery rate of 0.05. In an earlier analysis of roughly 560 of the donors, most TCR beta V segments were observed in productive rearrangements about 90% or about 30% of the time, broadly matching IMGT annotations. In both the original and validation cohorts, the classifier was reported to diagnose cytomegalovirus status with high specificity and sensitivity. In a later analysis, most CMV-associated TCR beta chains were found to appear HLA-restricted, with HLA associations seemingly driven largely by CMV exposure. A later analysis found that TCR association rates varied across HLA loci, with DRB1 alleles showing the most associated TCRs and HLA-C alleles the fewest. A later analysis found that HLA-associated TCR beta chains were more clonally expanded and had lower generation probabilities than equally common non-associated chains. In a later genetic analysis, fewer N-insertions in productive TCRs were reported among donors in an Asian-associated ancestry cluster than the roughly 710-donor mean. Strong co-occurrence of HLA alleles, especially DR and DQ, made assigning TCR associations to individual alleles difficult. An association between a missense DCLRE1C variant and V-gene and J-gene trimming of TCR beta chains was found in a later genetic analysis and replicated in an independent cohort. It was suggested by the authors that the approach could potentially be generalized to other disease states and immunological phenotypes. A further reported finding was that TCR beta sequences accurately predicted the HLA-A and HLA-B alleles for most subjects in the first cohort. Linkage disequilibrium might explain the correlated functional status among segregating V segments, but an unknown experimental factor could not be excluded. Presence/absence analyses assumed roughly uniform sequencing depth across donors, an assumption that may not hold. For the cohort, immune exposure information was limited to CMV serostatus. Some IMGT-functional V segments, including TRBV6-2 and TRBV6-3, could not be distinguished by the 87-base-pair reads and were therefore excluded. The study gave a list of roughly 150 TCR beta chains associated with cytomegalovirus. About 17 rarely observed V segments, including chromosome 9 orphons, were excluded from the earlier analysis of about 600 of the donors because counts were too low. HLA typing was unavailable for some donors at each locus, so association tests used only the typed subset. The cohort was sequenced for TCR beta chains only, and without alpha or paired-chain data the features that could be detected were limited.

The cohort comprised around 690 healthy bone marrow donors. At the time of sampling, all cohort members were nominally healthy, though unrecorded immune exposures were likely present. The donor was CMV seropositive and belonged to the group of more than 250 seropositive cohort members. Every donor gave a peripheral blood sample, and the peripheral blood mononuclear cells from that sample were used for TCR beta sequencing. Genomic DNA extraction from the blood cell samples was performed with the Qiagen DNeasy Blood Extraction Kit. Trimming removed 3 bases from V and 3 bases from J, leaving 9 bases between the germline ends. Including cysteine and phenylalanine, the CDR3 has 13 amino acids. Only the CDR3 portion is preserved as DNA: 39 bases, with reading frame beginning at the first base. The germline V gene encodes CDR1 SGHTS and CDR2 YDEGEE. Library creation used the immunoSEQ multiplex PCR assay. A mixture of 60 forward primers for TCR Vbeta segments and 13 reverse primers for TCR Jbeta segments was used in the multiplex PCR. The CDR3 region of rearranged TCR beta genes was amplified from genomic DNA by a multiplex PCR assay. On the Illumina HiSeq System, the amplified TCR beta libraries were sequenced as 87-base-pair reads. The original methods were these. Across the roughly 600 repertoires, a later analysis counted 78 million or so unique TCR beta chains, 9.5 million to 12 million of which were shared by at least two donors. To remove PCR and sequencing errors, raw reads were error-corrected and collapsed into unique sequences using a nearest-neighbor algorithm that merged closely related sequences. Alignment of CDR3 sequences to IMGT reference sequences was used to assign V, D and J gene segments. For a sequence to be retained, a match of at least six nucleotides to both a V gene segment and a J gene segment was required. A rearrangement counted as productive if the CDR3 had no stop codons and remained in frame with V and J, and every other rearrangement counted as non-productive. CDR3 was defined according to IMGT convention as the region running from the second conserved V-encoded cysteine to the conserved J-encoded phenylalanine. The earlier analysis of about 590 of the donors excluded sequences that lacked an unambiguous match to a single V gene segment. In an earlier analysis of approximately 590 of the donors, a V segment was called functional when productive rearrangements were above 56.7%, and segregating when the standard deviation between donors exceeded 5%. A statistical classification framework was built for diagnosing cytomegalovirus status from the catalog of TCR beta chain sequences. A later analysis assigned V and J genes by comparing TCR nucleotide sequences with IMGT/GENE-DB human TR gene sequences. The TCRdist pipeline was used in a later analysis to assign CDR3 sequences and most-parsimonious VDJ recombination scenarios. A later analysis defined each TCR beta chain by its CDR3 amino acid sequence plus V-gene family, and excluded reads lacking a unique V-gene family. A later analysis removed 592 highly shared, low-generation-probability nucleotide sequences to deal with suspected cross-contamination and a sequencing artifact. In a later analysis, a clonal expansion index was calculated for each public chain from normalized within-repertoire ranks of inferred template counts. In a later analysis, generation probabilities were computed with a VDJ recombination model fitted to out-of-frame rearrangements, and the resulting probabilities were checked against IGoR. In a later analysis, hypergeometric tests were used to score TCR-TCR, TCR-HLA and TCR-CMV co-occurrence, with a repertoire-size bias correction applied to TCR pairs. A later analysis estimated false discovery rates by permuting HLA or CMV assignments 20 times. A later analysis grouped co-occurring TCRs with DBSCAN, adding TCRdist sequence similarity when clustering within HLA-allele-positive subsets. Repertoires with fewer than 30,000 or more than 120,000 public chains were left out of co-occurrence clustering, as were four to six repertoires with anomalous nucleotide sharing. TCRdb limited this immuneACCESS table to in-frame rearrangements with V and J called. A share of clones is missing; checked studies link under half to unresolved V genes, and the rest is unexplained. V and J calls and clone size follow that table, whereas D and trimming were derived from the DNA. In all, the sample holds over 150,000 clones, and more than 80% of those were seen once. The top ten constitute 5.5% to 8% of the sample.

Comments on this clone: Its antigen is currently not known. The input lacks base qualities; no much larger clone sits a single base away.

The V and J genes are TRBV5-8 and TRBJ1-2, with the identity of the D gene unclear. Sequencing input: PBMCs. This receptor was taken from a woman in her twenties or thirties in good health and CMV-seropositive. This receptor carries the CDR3 CASSYVGDYGYTF. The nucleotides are TGTGCCAGCAGCTACGTCGGGGACTATGGCTACACCTTC. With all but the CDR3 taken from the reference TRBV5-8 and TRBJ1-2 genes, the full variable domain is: EAGVTQSPTHLIKTRGQQATLRCSPISGHTSVYWYQQALGLGLQFLLWYDEGEERNRGNFPPRFSGRQFPNYSSELNVNALELEDSALYLCASSYVGDYGYTFGSGTRLTVV.